The 5 T cell receptor beta chains presented below share a single source sample, sequenced in a study of blood T cell repertoires in COVID-19 (dated by TCRdb to about 2020). Receptor amplification or capture employed the immunoSEQ multiplex PCR assay. As stored in TCRdb, this immuneACCESS dataset retains in-frame rearrangements with V and J assigned. A fraction of the clones does not appear; measured against another copy, unresolved V genes explain less than half of the discrepancy, and the remainder lacks a known reason. This sample lists 65,000 or so clones; more than 75% were detected once. The biggest ten clones account for roughly 0.83% of the sample. The sample comprised peripheral blood. The receptors were sampled from a woman between 65 and 79 years old with acute or convalescent COVID-19.

This chain connects TRBV9 to TRBJ1-2; no reliable D call. The germline V and J ends were trimmed by 2 bases and 8 bases, with 10 bases remaining between them. Germline CDR1 and CDR2: SGDLS and YYNGEE. This CDR3 comprises 12 residues. CDR3 amino acids: CASSVTGWGYTF. In nucleotides, the CDR3 is TGTGCCAGCAGCGTGACGGGATGGGGCTACACCTTC.

There are a few counts of this clone. This chain links TRBV6-5 with TRBJ2-7, with 8 bases aligning to TRBD2. There are 14 residues in the CDR3. The germline V gene encodes CDR1 MNHEY and CDR2 SVGAGI. J lost 3 bases, V lost 7 bases, and 8 bases had no gene match. The CDR3: CASKPGLVHYEQYF. CDR3 bases: TGTGCCAGCAAACCGGGACTAGTGCACTACGAGCAGTACTTC.

This clone was recorded only once. The chain couples TRBV5-1 to TRBJ2-7; a weak D match, TRBD1 (6 bases). The V and J ends lost 6 bases and 5 bases respectively, with 21 bases between them. CDR3 size: 15 residues. Germline lookup yields CDR1 SGHRS and CDR2 YFSETQ. The CDR3 is CASMTVGTGKDEQYF. CDR3 DNA: TGCGCCAGCATGACTGTTGGCACAGGGAAGGACGAGCAGTACTTC. Full variable domain (missing parts from reference TRBV5-1 and TRBJ2-7): KAGVTQTPRYLIKTRGQQVTLSCSPISGHRSVSWYQQTPGQGLQFLFEYFSETQRNKGNFPGRFSGRQFSNSRSEMNVSTLELGDSALYLCASMTVGTGKDEQYFGPGTRLTVT.

This clone has more than one count but fewer than ten. The CDR3 DNA is TGTGCCACCGGGGAGATCTATAATGAAAAACTGTTTTTT. This translates into CATGEIYNEKLFF. The rearrangement joins TRBV18 to TRBJ1-4; D remains ambiguous. V dropped 10 bases and J dropped 4 bases, with 13 bases sitting between them. CDR1 KGHSH and CDR2 LQKENI come from the germline V gene. The CDR3 is 13 amino acids.

The chain's CDR3 is CASSLEGLGGYTF. CDR3 nucleotides: TGTGCCAGCAGTTTGGAGGGCTTGGGGGGCTACACCTTC. The rearrangement links TRBV27 to TRBJ1-2; the D is unclear. Germline CDR1 and CDR2: MNHEY and SMNVEV (reference sequence). The CDR3 is 13 residues long. The V gene lost 3 bases and the J gene lost 8 bases, with 13 bases spanning the gap.